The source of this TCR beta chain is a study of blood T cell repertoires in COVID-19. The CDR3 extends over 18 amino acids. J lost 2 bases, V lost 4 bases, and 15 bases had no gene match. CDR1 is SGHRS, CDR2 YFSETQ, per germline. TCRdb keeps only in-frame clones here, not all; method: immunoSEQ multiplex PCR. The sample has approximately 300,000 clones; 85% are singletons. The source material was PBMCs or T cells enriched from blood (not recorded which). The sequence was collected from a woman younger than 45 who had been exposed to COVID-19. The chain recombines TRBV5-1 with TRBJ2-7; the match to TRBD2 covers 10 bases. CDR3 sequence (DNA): TGCGCCAGCAGCCCCCTGGCTAGCGGGAGTGATAGAACCTACGAGCAGTACTTC. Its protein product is CASSPLASGSDRTYEQYF.